A single sample is the source of the 11 T cell receptor beta chains below, sequenced in a study of T cells in Graves' hyperthyroidism and ophthalmopathy. RNA transcripts gave rise to amplified TCR beta CDR3 regions. HTBI primers were the set used in a first-round RT-PCR of the TCR CDR3. TCRdb processed the multiplex PCR reads anew with MiXCR; each CDR3 protein has one entry. This table has 250,000 or so distinct CDR3 sequences, 13% to 15% appearing once. The sample taken for sequencing was blood. The receptors originated from a woman in her thirties or forties with Graves' hyperthyroidism that later progressed to Graves' ophthalmopathy.

This clonotype was found many times. The chain recombines TRBV28 with TRBJ1-1; no firm D call. The CDR3 consists of 13 residues. Germline CDR1 MDHEN, CDR2 SYDVKM. Trimming removed 6 bases at V and 5 bases at J, with 13 bases between. The CDR3 coding sequence is TGTGCCAGCAGGGTCGGGGATTTAACTGAAGCTTTCTTT. Encoded protein: CASRVGDLTEAFF.

The CDR3 bases are TGTGCCAGCAGTTTTACCCCTTCAGGGGGCGTAAATACGCAGTATTTT. Its translation is CASSFTPSGGVNTQYF. The chain is built from TRBV12-3 or TRBV12-4 and TRBJ2-3; 8 nucleotides agree with TRBD1. This CDR3 contains 16 residues. The J segment lost 7 bases and the V segment lost 3 bases, leaving 12 bases of the junction unmatched.

This clonotype appeared many times. The V call is TRBV10-3, the J call TRBJ2-1, with D perhaps matching TRBD1 (5 bases). Looked up from germline, CDR1 is ENHRY and CDR2 is SYGVKD. Trimming left V 7 bases short and J 6 bases short, with 16 bases between. There are 14 residues in the CDR3. The CDR3 nucleotides read TGTGCCATCACTTGGGGCAGGGATGGCAATGAGCAGTTCTTC. This sequence encodes CAITWGRDGNEQFF.

The rearrangement uses TRBV28 and TRBJ1-2; the D is unclear. V was shortened by 7 bases and J by 0 bases, with 9 bases between the two germline ends. CDR3 length equals 13 residues. Germline V gives CDR1 MDHEN, CDR2 SYDVKM. This CDR3 reads CASIMGTNYGYTF. The CDR3 DNA is TGTGCCAGCATCATGGGGACTAACTATGGCTACACCTTC.

The rearrangement links TRBV14 to TRBJ2-7; D is unresolved. V was cut by 4 bases and J by 6 bases, with 13 bases left in between. There are 13 residues in the CDR3. Germline assignment: CDR1 SGHDN and CDR2 FVKESK. The CDR3 DNA sequence: TGTGCCAGCAGCCTCCCAGCTGGCTTCGAGCAGTACTTC. Its protein is CASSLPAGFEQYF.

This chain joins TRBV28 and TRBJ1-2; 8 bases agree with TRBD1. This CDR3 is built from 14 residues. CDR1 MDHEN and CDR2 SYDVKM come from the germline V gene. After removal of 3 bases from V and 4 bases from J, the junction contained 4 bases not matched to a gene. The CDR3 DNA follows: TGTGCCAGCAGTTTGGGGACAGGATTCTATGGCTACACCTTC. Its translation is CASSLGTGFYGYTF.

This clonotype was observed a single time. The chain recombines TRBV6-2 or TRBV6-3 with TRBJ1-1; D ambiguous. The CDR3 contains 12 residues. The V gene's germline CDR1 is MNHEY and CDR2 SVGEGT. V was trimmed by 7 bases and J by 10 bases, leaving 16 bases between them. The DNA for the CDR3 is TGTGCCAGCATAGATTTTGGGGATGTAGCTTTCTTT. It codes for CASIDFGDVAFF.

This clonotype was observed many times. This chain uses TRBV6-5 with TRBJ1-6, with a possible D match to TRBD1 (5 bases). The V and J ends lost 2 bases and 5 bases respectively, with 13 bases between them. CDR1 and CDR2 from the germline V gene are MNHEY and SVGAGI. There are 16 residues in the CDR3. In DNA, the CDR3 is TGTGCCAGCAGTTACGCGGGGGTGGCAAATAATTCACCCCTCCACTTT. This codes for CASSYAGVANNSPLHF.

This clonotype was seen a handful of times. The chain is built from TRBV5-8 and TRBJ1-1; no definite D call. Germline CDR1 SGHTS, CDR2 YDEGEE. The CDR3 has 14 amino acids. V gave up 4 bases and J gave up 8 bases, with 18 bases separating them. CDR3 residues: CASSLSSRLGEAFF. The CDR3 coding sequence is TGTGCCAGCAGCCTCTCCTCCAGGTTAGGAGAAGCTTTCTTT.

This clonotype was seen repeatedly, ten times or more. This chain connects TRBV12-3 or TRBV12-4 to TRBJ2-1, with 7 bases that match TRBD2. With V trimmed by 5 bases and J by 3 bases, 10 bases remained unmatched. There are 16 residues in the CDR3. CDR3 nucleotide sequence: TGTGCCAGCAGTACAATCCGGGACTACCTCTACAATGAGCAGTTCTTC. Translation: CASSTIRDYLYNEQFF.

The chain has TRBV15 and TRBJ2-3; D might be TRBD2 (5 bases). Trimming removed 1 base at V and 2 bases at J, with 10 bases between. The CDR3 covers 15 residues. Germline CDR1 LNHNV, CDR2 YYDKDF (reference sequence). The CDR3 DNA follows: TGTGCCACCAGCAGAGCGGCTAGCCTCACAGATACGCAGTATTTT. It translates to CATSRAASLTDTQYF. The full variable domain, rest sourced from reference TRBV15 and TRBJ2-3, is DAMVIQNPRYQVTQFGKPVTLSCSQTLNHNVMYWYQQKSSQAPKLLFHYYDKDFNNEADTPDNFQSRRPNTSFCFLDIRSPGLGDTAMYLCATSRAASLTDTQYFGPGTRLTVL.